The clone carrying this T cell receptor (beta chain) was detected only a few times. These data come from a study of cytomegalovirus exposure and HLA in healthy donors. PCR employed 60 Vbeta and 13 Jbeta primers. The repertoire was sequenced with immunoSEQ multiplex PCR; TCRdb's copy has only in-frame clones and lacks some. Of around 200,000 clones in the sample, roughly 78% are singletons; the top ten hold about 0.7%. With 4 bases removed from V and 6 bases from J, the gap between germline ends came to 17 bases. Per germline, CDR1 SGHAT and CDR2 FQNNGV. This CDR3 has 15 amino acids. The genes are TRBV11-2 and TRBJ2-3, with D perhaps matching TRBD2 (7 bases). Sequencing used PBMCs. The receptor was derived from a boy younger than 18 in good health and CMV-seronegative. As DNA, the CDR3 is TGTGCCAGCAGCTCCAAACCGGGGGGCGGGGATACGCAGTATTTT. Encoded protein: CASSSKPGGGDTQYF.